The T cell receptor beta chain described here comes from a study of PD-L1 blockade in urothelial cancer. Method: immunoSEQ multiplex PCR; TCRdb's copy keeps in-frame clones and lacks some. The sample yields 85,000 to 95,000 clones, 89% seen once. Stated time point: pretreatment peripheral blood. Sequenced material: PBMCs, taken around atezolizumab (anti-PD-L1) treatment. The receptor comes from a woman of 80 years or more with urothelial cancer.

As DNA, the CDR3 is TGTGCCAGCAGTTACAGGTACGAGCAGTACTTC. Translating it yields CASSYRYEQYF. The rearrangement links TRBV28 to TRBJ2-7, with D maybe TRBD1 (5 bases). Germline CDR1 reads MDHEN; CDR2 reads SYDVKM. Trimming took off 4 bases at V and 4 bases at J, with 5 bases between the two ends. CDR3 length: 11 residues. Variable domain in full (rest from reference TRBV28 and TRBJ2-7): DVKVTQSSRYLVKRTGEKVFLECVQDMDHENMFWYRQDPGLGLRLIYFSYDVKMKEKGDIPEGYSVSREKKERFSLILESASTNQTSMYLCASSYRYEQYFGPGTRLTVT.